This T cell receptor beta chain was identified during a study of PD-1 blockade in mismatch repair-deficient tumors. Whole-study context: Patients had roughly twelve mismatch repair-deficient cancer types, all previously treated and progressing. Study-level results: After pembrolizumab, tumor-resident clones rose rapidly, then generally contracted before radiologic responses.

The length of the CDR3 is 15 residues. Germline-derived CDR1 and CDR2 are SGHDT and YYEEEE. Trimming pared 1 base from V and 4 bases from J, leaving 14 bases between. A word on this clone: Its target is unknown.

All patients were mismatch repair deficient, assessed by either PCR or immunohistochemistry. TCRs were sequenced from a few patients responding to pembrolizumab. Sequenced by immunoSEQ multiplex PCR; TCRdb stores in-frame clones only, minus some. The data show 45,000 to 60,000 clones, around four fifths seen once. The sample here was peripheral blood, taken 4 weeks after starting pembrolizumab. The sequence came from an adult with mismatch repair-deficient cancer. The rearrangement uses TRBV5-6 and TRBJ2-5, with TRBD1 as a possible D gene (6 bases). CDR3 nucleotides: TGTGCCAGCAGCTTGCAGGGGCGCAGGCGAGAGACCCAGTACTTC. It codes for CASSLQGRRRETQYF.